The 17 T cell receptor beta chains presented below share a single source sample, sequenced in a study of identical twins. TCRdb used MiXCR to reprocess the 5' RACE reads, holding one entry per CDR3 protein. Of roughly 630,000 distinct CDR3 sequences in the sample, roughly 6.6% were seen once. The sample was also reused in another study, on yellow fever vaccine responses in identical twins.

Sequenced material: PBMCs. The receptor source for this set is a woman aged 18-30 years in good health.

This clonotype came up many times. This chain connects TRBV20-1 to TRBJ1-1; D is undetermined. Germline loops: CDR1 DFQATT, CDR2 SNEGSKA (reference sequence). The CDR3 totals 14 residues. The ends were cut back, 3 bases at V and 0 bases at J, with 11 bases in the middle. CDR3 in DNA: TGCAGTGCTAGTGAACACGGTATGAACACTGAAGCTTTCTTT. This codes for CSASEHGMNTEAFF.

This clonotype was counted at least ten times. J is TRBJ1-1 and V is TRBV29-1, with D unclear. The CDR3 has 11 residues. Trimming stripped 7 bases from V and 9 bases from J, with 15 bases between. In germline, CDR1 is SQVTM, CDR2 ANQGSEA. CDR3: CSDQSGAKAFF. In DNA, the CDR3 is TGCAGCGACCAAAGTGGAGCTAAAGCTTTCTTT.

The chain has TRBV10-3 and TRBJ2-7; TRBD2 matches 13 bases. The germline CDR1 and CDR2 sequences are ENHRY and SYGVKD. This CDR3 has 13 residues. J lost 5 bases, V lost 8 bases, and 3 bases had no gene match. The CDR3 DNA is TGTGCCATCGGAGGACTAGCGGGAGACGAGCAGTACTTC. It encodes CAIGGLAGDEQYF.

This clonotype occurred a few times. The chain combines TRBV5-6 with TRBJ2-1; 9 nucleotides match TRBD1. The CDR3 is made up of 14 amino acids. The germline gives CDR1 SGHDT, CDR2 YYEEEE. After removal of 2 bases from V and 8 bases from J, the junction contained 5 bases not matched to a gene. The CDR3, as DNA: TGTGCCAGCAGCTTCCGGGACAGGGAACATGAGCAGTTCTTC. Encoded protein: CASSFRDREHEQFF.

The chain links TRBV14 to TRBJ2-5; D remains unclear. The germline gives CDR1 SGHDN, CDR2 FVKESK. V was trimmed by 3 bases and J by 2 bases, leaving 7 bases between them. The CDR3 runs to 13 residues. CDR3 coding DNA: TGTGCCAGCAGCCATAGGGATCAAGAGACCCAGTACTTC. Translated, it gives CASSHRDQETQYF. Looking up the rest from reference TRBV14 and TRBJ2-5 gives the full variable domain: EAGVTQFPSHSVIEKGQTVTLRCDPISGHDNLYWYRRVMGKEIKFLLHFVKESKQDESGMPNNRFLAERTGGTYSTLKVQPAELEDSGVYFCASSHRDQETQYFGPGTRLLVL.

The CDR3 nucleotides are TGCAGTGCTAGTCGCGGGGTGCTAGCGGGGGGTCACAATGAGCAGTTCTTC. Translation: CSASRGVLAGGHNEQFF. The rearrangement joins TRBV20-1 to TRBJ2-1, with 11 positions matching TRBD2. Germline V gives CDR1 DFQATT, CDR2 SNEGSKA (reference sequence). The CDR3 is 17 residues long. With 3 bases clipped from V and 5 bases from J, the junction kept 12 bases outside the gene matches.

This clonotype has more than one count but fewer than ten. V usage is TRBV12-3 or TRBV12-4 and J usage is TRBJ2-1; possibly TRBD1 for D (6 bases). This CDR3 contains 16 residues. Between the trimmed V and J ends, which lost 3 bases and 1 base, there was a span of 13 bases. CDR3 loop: CASSFSGTKSYNEQFF. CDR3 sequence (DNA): TGTGCCAGCAGTTTCTCGGGGACAAAATCCTACAATGAGCAGTTCTTC.

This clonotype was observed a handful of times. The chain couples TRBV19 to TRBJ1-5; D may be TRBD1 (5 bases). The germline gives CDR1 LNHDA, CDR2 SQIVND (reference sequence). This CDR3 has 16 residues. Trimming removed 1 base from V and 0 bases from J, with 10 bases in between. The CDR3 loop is CASSIVGGNSNQPQHF. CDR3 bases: TGTGCCAGTAGTATAGTGGGGGGAAATAGCAATCAGCCCCAGCATTTT.

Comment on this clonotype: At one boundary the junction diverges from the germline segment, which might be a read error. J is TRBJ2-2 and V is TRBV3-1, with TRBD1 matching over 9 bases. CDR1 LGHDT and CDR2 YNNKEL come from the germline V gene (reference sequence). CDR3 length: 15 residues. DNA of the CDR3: TGTGCCAGAAGCCAAACAGGGGGCGTCTCCGGGGAGCTGTTTTTT. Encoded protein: CARSQTGGVSGELFF. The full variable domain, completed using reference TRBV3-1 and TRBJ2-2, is DTAVSQTPKYLVTQMGNDKSIKCEQNLGHDTMYWYKQDSKKFLKIMFSYNNKELIINETVPNRFSPKSPDKAHLNLHINSLELGDSAVYFCARSQTGGVSGELFFGEGSRLTVL.

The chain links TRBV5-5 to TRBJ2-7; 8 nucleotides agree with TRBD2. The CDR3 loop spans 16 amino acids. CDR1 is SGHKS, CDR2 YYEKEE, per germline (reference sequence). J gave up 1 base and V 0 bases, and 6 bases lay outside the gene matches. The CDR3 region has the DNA TGTGCCAGCAGCTTGGTTCCCAGCGGGGGTTCCTACGAGCAGTACGTC. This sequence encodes CASSLVPSGGSYEQYV.

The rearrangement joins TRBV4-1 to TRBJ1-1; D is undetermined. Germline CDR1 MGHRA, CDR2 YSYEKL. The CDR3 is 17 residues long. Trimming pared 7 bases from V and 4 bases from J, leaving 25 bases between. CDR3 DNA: TGCGCCAGCACCATACAGAACCCGGCTGCAGCATCCACTGAAGCTTTCTTT. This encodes CASTIQNPAAASTEAFF.

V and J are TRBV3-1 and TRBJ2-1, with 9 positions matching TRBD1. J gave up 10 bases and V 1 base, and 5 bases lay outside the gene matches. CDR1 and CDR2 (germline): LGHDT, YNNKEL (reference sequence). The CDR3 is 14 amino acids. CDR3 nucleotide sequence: TGTGCCAGCAGCCAAGGAACAGGGGGCATGGAGCAGTTCTTC. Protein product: CASSQGTGGMEQFF.

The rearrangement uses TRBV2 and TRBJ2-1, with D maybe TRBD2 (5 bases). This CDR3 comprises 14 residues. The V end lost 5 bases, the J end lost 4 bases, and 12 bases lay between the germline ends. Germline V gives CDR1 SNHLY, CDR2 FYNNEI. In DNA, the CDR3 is TGTGCCAGCAGTCCGGGATCCGCGTACAATGAGCAGTTCTTC. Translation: CASSPGSAYNEQFF.

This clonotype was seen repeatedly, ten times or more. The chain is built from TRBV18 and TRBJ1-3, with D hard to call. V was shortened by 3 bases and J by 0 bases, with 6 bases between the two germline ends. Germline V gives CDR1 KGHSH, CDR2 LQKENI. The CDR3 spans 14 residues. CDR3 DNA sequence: TGTGCCAGCTCACCTGACCACTCTGGAAACACCATATATTTT. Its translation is CASSPDHSGNTIYF.

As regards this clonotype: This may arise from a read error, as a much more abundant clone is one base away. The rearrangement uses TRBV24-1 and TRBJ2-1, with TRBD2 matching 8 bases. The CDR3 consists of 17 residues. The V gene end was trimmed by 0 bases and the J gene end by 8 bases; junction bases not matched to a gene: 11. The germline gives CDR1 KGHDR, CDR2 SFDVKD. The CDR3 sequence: CATSDLRGAGGGYEQFF. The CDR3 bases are TGTGCCACCAGTGATTTGAGGGGGGCTGGCGGGGGGTATGAGCAGTTCTTC.

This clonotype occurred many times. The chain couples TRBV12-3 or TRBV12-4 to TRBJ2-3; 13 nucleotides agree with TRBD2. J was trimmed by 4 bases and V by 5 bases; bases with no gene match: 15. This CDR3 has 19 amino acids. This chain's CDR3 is CASSPPRGLAGDSPDTQYF. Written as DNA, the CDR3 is TGTGCCAGCAGTCCACCACGAGGACTAGCGGGAGATAGCCCAGATACGCAGTATTTT.

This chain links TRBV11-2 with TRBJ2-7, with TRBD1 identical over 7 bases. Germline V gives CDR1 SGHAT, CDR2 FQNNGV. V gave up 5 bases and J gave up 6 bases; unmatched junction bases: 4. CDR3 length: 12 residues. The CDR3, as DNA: TGTGCCAGCAGCACGACAGGGTCCGAGCAGTACTTC. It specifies CASSTTGSEQYF.